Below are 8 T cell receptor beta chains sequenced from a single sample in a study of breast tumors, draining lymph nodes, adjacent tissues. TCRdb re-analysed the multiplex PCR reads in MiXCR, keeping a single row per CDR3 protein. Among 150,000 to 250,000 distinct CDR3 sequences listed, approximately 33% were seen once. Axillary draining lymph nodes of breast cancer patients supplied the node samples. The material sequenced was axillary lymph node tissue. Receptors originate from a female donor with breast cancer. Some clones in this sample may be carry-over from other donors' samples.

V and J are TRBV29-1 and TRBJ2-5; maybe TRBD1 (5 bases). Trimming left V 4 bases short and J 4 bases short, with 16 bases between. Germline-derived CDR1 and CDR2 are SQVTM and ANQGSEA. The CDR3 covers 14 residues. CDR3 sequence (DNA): TGCAGCGTTGTTTACTACTTAGGGGTAGAGACCCAGTACTTC. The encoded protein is CSVVYYLGVETQYF.

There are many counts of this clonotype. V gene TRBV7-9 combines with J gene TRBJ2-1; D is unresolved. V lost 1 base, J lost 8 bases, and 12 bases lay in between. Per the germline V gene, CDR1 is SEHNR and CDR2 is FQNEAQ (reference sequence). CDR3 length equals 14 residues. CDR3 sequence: CASSLGLASYEQFF. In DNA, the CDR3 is TGTGCCAGCAGCTTAGGCTTGGCGAGCTATGAGCAGTTCTTC. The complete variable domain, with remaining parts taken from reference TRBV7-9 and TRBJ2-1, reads DTGVSQNPRHKITKRGQNVTFRCDPISEHNRLYWYRQTLGQGPEFLTYFQNEAQLEKSRLLSDRFSAERPKGSFSTLEIQRTEQGDSAMYLCASSLGLASYEQFFGPGTRLTVL.

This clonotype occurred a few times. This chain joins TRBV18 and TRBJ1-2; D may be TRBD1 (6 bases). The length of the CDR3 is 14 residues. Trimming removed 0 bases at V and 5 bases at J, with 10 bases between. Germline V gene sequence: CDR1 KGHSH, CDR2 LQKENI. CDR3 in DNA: TGTGCCAGCTCACCACCGGGACACCGTTATGGCTACACCTTC. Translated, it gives CASSPPGHRYGYTF.

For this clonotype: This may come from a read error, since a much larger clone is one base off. The CDR3 protein is CASSSGRASEQFF. DNA for the CDR3: TGTGCCAGTAGTAGCGGGAGGGCCAGTGAGCAGTTCTTC. The chain has TRBV19 and TRBJ2-1, with 9 bases aligning to TRBD2. V shed 4 bases and J 9 bases; nucleotides not matched to a gene: 4. The germline gives CDR1 LNHDA, CDR2 SQIVND (reference sequence). The CDR3 is made up of 13 amino acids.

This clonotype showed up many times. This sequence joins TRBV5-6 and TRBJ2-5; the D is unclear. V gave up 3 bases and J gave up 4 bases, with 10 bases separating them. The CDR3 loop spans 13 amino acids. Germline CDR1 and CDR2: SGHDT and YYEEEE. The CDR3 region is CASSSSFGETQYF. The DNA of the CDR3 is TGTGCCAGCAGCTCCTCCTTCGGAGAGACCCAGTACTTC. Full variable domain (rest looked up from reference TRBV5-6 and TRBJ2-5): DAGVTQSPTHLIKTRGQQVTLRCSPKSGHDTVSWYQQALGQGPQFIFQYYEEEERQRGNFPDRFSGHQFPNYSSELNVNALLLGDSALYLCASSSSFGETQYFGPGTRLLVL.

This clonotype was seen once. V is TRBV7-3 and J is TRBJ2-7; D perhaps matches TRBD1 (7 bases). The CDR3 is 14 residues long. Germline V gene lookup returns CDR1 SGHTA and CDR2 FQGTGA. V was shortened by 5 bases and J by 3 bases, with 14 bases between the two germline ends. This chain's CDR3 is CASSTYRGGYEQYF. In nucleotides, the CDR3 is TGTGCCAGCAGCACATACAGGGGAGGCTACGAGCAGTACTTC.

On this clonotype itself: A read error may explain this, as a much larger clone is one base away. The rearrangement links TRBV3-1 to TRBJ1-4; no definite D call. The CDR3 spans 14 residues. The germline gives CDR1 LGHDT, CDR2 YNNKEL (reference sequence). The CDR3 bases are TGTGCCGGCAGCCCCTCGGAGGGATTCGAAAAACTGTTTTTT. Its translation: CAGSPSEGFEKLFF.

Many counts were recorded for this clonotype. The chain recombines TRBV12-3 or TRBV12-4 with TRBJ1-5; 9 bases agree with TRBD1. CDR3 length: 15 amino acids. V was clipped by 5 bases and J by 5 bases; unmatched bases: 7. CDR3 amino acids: CASSKTGGRDQPQHF. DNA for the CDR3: TGTGCCAGCAGTAAGACAGGGGGTCGGGATCAGCCCCAGCATTTT.